This TCR beta chain came from a study of T cells after yellow fever vaccination. TCRdb reprocessed the 5' RACE reads with MiXCR, giving one entry per CDR3 protein. This table has about 580,000 distinct CDR3 sequences, less than 20% appearing once. The sample consisted of PBMCs, taken 4 to 5 days after the first yellow fever vaccination. This TCR was recovered from a man aged 18 to 30 who received the YFV17D yellow fever vaccine.

The CDR3 coding sequence is TGTGCCAGCAGGCCCGGGACAGGGGGCTACGAGCAGTACTTC. This sequence encodes CASRPGTGGYEQYF. This chain uses TRBV5-6 with TRBJ2-7, with TRBD1 matching 11 bases. Germline assignment: CDR1 SGHDT and CDR2 YYEEEE. V lost 5 bases, J lost 3 bases, and 4 bases stayed unmatched. There are 14 residues in the CDR3.